This T cell receptor beta chain was captured in a study of shared clonotypes between healthy human individuals (dated by TCRdb to about 2020). In terms of the full investigation: The cohort comprised two women and a few men aged 18 to 49 years. To estimate repertoire size and how much clonotype sharing occurs between individuals, the study deeply sequenced the blood TCR repertoires of about five healthy adults. Between about 0.8 and 9 billion PBMCs per donor were obtained by leukapheresis. Per donor, three plates each were used for CD4 naive and CD4 memory, two for CD8 naive, and one for CD8 memory. Libraries were prepared and TCR repertoires were sequenced by different laboratories using diverse techniques, in order to increase sequencing depth and limit assay-specific biases. The full study reports these points: Across a few donors, about 5.2% of naive CD4, around 3.3% of naive CD8, 2.3% of memory CD4, and 0.4% of memory CD8 clonotypes were shared. The small number of donors limited the genetic and exposure-history diversity represented. Larger estimated clonotype richness was generally found for naive subsets than for memory subsets. Higher generation probabilities were observed for clonotypes shared by all four sorted-subset donors than for non-shared clonotypes. Pairwise subsampling indicated that sequencing depth was expected to affect the degree of clonotype sharing among donors. Even with the large sequencing depth, rarefaction of the sorted-subset datasets indicated that sequencing was incomplete. Sampling was restricted to blood, and TCR repertoires in tissue are likely to differ from TCR repertoires in blood.

TCR CDR3 regions were amplified from genomic DNA by multiplex PCR using the deep immunoSEQ assay. Extracted genomic DNA from each cell subset was distributed evenly across all wells of several immunoSEQ 96-well plates, and each plate was treated as a replicate. For sorted subsets, around 200 ng genomic DNA, equal to 30,000 to 35,000 T cell genomes, was loaded into each replicate PCR. Purified libraries were quantified with a Qubit 3.0 fluorometer, sized on a Bioanalyzer 2100, and re-quantified with the KAPA Library Quantification kit. Every immunoSEQ 96-well plate was sequenced on a separate single-read 150-cycle Illumina NextSeq 550 flow cell. The original pipeline was this. Because the immunoSEQ output included only junctional sequences and no quality scores, the filtering could not be the same as the filtering used for full-length reads. To assign V/J genes and CDR3, sequences were annotated using PyIR, a Python wrapper for IgBLAST v1.9, with IMGT germline references. Reads were removed for weak V/J assignments (E-value above 1e-6), missing CDR3, stop codons, out-of-frame junctions, or ambiguous translated residues. V3J clonotypes were defined as sequences sharing the same inferred V gene, J gene, and CDR3 amino acid sequence. To compute the percentage overlap between repertoires, the number of shared unique clonotypes was divided by the size of the smaller repertoire. Repertoire richness was assessed with RTK rarefaction, the Chao1 estimator, and Recon v2.1 estimates of unobserved clonotypes. Generation probabilities were computed with OLGA for all TCRbeta clonotypes obtained by the gDNA method from a few donors. TCRdb provides this immuneACCESS table in a form limited to in-frame rearrangements. Some clones are lacking; in checked studies, under half of them reflect an unresolved V gene, and why the rest are absent is not known. The V and J calls and clone size are taken from that table; D and trimming were inferred from the DNA. The sample profile shows hundreds of thousands of clones; 73% of them were found once. 1.5% to 2% of the sample rests with the top ten.

Donors were healthy HIV-negative adults with no recently reported acute infections or vaccinations. Every donor was a Caucasian adult living in Nashville, Tennessee, USA. CD4+ T cells were enriched by magnetic negative selection, after which naive cells were positively selected on CD45RA and the negative fraction was taken as the memory subset. After blood collection by leukapheresis, PBMCs were isolated using Ficoll-Histopaque density gradient centrifugation and then cryopreserved in the vapor phase of liquid nitrogen. Purity and quantity of every magnetically sorted T cell population were checked by analytical flow cytometry. Genomic DNA was isolated from each sorted fraction and quantified by UV absorbance on a Nanodrop 2000c. In regard to this clone: Its cognate antigen has yet to be identified. No much larger clone exists at a distance of one base, and base qualities are not known.

From V the trimming removes 5 bases and from J it removes 0 bases, while the gene matches leave 6 bases of the junction unaccounted for. The CDR3 spans 15 residues, from the cysteine through the phenylalanine. The DNA shown is the 45-base CDR3, in frame from base 1. Looking up the germline V gene (reference sequence) yields CDR1 LNHDA and CDR2 SQIVND. Material for sequencing was memory CD4+ T cells sorted from blood. Reading the label with the study, this specimen's cell subset or site is: CD45RA-negative fraction. This receptor was taken from a woman in her 30s in good health. The rearrangement joined TRBV19 to TRBJ2-7; TRBD1 fits 8 bases in the junction. This receptor has the CDR3 CASSPGQGRSYEQYF. The nucleotide sequence is TGTGCCAGTAGTCCCGGACAGGGACGCTCCTACGAGCAGTACTTC.